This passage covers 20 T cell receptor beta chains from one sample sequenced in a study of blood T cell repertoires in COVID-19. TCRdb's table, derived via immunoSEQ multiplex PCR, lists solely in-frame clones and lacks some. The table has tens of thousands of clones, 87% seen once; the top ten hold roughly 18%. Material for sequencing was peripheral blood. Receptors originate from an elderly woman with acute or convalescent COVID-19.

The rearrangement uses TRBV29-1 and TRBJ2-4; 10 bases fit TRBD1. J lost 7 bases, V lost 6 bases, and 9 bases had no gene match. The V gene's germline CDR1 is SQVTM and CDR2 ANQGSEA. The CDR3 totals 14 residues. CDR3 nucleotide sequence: TGCAGCGTCGGGGGACAGGGGAGAGGGAACATTCAGTACTTC. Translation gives CSVGGQGRGNIQYF.

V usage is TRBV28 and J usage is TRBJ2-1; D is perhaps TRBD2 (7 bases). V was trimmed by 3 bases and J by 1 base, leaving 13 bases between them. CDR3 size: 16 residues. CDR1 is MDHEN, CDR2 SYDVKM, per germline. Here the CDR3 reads CASSFGGGGSYNEQFF. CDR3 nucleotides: TGTGCCAGCAGTTTCGGGGGAGGGGGTTCCTACAATGAGCAGTTCTTC.

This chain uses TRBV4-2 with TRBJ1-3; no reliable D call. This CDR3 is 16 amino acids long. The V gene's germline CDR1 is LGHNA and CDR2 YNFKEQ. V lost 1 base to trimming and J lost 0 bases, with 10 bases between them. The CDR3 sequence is CASSQGARFSGNTIYF. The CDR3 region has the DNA TGTGCCAGCAGCCAAGGGGCTCGCTTCTCTGGAAACACCATATATTTT.

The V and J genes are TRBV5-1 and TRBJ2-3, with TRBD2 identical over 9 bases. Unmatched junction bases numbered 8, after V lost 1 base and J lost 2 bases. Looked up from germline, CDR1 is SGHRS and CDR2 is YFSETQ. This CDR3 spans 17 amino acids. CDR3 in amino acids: CASSLTAGGPSTDTQYF. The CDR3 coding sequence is TGCGCCAGCAGCTTGACGGCGGGGGGGCCCTCCACAGATACGCAGTATTTT.

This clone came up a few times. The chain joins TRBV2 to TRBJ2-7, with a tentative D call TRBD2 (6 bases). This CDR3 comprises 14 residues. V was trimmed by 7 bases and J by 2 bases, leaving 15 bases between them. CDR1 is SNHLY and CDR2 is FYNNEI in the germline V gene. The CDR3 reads CASTGGGRTYEQYF. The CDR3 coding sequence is TGTGCCAGCACCGGAGGAGGGAGAACCTACGAGCAGTACTTC. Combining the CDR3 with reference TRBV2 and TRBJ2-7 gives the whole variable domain EPEVTQTPSHQVTQMGQEVILRCVPISNHLYFYWYRQILGQKVEFLVSFYNNEISEKSEIFDDQFSVERPDGSNFTLKIRSTKLEDSAMYFCASTGGGRTYEQYFGPGTRLTVT.

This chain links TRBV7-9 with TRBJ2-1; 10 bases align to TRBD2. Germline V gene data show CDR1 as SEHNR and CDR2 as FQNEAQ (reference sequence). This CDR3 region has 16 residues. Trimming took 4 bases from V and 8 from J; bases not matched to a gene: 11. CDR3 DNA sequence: TGTGCCAGCAGCTCCCAAGCGGGAGGGGGGCCACATGAGCAGTTCTTC. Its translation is CASSSQAGGGPHEQFF.

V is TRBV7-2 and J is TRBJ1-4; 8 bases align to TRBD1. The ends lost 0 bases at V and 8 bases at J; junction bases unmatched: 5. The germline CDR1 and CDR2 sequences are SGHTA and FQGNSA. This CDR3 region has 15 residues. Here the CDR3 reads CASSLARGQWEKLFF. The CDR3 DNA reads TGTGCCAGCAGCTTAGCCAGGGGGCAGTGGGAAAAACTGTTTTTT.

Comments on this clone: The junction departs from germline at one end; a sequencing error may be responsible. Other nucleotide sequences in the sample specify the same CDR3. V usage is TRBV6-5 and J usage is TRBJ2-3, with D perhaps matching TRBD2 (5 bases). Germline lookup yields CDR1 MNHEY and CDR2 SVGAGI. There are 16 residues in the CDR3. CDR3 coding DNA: TGTGCCAGCAGCTACTCGGGCGGGCTAAGCACAGATACGCAGTATTTT. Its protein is CASSYSGGLSTDTQYF.

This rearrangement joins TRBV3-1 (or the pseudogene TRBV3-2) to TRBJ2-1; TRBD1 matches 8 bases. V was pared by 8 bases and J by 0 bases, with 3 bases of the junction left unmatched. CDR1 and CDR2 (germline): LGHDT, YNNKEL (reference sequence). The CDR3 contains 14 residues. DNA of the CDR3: TGTGCCAGCGGAGGGACAGGCTCCTACAATGAGCAGTTCTTC. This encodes CASGGTGSYNEQFF.

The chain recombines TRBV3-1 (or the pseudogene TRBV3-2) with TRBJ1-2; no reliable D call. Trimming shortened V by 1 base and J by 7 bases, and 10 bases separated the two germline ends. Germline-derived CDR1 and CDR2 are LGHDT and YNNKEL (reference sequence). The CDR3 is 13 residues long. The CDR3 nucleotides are TGTGCCAGCAGCCAAGCGGGATTTGGTGGCTACACCTTC. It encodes CASSQAGFGGYTF.

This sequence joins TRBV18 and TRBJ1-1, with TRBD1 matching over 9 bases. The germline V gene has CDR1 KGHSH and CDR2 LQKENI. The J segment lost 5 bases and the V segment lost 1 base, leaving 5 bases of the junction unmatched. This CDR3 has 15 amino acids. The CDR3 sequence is CASSPRQGGLTEAFF. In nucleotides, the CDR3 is TGTGCCAGCTCACCACGACAGGGGGGTCTGACTGAAGCTTTCTTT.

The CDR3 region is CASSGQGLGDGYTF. CDR3 nucleotide sequence: TGTGCCAGCAGCGGACAGGGGCTTGGGGATGGCTACACCTTC. The gene calls are TRBV7-2 and TRBJ1-2; 9 bases line up with TRBD1. The V and J ends lost 5 bases and 6 bases, in that order; junction bases with no gene match: 7. CDR3 length: 14 residues. Germline V gene sequence: CDR1 SGHTA, CDR2 FQGNSA.

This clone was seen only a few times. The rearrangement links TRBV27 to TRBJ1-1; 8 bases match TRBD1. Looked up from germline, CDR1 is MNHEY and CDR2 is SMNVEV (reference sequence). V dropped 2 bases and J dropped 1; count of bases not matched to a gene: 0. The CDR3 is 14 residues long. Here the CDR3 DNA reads TGTGCCAGCAGTTTAGGACAGGGGAACACTGAAGCTTTCTTT. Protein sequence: CASSLGQGNTEAFF.

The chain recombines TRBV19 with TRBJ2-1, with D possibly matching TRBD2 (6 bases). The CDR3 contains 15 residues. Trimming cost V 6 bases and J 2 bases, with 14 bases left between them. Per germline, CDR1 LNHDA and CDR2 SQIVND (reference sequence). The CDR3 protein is CASSLTRIAYNEQFF. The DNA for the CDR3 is TGTGCCAGTAGCCTGACTAGGATCGCCTACAATGAGCAGTTCTTC.

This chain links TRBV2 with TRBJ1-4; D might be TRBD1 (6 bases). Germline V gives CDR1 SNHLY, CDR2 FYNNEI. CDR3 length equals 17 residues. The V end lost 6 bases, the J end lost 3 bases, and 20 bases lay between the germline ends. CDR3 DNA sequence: TGTGCCAGCAGCGCACAGGGTAATCCTTTCGCTAATGAAAAACTGTTTTTT. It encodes CASSAQGNPFANEKLFF.

The CDR3 nucleotides read TGTGCCAGCAGTTCCAGACAGGGGGGGGTGAGAGCTTTCTTT. Translated: CASSSRQGGVRAFF. The rearrangement joins TRBV27 to TRBJ1-1; TRBD1 matches 9 bases. CDR1 is MNHEY and CDR2 is SMNVEV in the germline V gene (reference sequence). J lost 10 bases, V lost 4 bases, and 10 bases had no gene match. The CDR3 covers 14 residues.

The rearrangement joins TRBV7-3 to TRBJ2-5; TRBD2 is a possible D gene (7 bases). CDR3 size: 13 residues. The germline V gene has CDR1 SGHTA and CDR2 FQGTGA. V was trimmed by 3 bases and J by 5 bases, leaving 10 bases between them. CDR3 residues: CASSFRGGETQYF. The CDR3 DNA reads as TGTGCCAGCAGCTTCAGGGGAGGGGAGACCCAGTACTTC. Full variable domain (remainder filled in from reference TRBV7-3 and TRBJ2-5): GAGVSQTPSNKVTEKGKYVELRCDPISGHTALYWYRQSLGQGPEFLIYFQGTGAADDSGLPNDRFFAVRPEGSVSTLKIQRTERGDSAVYLCASSFRGGETQYFGPGTRLLVL.

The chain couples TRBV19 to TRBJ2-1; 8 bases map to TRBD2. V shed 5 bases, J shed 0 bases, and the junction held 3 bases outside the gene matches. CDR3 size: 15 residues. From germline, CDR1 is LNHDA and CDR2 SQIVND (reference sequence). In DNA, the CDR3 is TGTGCCAGTAGTCCCAGCGGGGGCTCCTACAATGAGCAGTTCTTC. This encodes CASSPSGGSYNEQFF. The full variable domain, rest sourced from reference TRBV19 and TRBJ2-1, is DGGITQSPKYLFRKEGQNVTLSCEQNLNHDAMYWYRQDPGQGLRLIYYSQIVNDFQKGDIAEGYSVSREKKESFPLTVTSAQKNPTAFYLCASSPSGGSYNEQFFGPGTRLTVL.

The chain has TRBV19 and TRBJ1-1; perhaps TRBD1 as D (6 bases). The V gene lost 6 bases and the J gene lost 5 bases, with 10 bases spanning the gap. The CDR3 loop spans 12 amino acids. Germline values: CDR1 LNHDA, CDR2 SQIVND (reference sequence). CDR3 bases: TGTGCCAGTAGGTACAGGGATACTGAAGCTTTCTTT. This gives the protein CASRYRDTEAFF. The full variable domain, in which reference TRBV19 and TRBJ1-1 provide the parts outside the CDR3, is DGGITQSPKYLFRKEGQNVTLSCEQNLNHDAMYWYRQDPGQGLRLIYYSQIVNDFQKGDIAEGYSVSREKKESFPLTVTSAQKNPTAFYLCASRYRDTEAFFGQGTRLTVV.

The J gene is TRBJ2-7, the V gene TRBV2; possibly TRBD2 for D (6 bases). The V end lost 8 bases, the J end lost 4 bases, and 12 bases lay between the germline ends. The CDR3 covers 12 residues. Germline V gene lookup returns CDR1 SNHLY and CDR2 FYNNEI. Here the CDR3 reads CASCQGGYEQYF. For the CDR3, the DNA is TGTGCCAGCTGTCAGGGAGGTTACGAGCAGTACTTC.